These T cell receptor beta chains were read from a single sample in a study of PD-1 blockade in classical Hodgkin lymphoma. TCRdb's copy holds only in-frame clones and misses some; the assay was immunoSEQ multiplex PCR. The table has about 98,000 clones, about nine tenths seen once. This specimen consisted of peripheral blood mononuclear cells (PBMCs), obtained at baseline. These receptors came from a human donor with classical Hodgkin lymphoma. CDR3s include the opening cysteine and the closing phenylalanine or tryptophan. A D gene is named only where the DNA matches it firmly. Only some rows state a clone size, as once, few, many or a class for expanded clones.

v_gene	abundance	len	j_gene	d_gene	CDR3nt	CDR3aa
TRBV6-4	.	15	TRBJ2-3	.	TGTGCCAGCTCCCCCTCGGGAGTAGGCACAGATACGCAGTATTTT	CASSPSGVGTDTQYF
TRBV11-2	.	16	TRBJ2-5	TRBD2	TGTGCCAGCAGCGAACCTGGAGCGGGACCACAAGAGACCCAGTACTTC	CASSEPGAGPQETQYF
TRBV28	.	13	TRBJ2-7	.	TGTGCCACCCAACCGCCCTCTTCCTACGAGCAGTACTTC	CATQPPSSYEQYF
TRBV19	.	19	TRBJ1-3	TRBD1	TGTGCCAGTAGTCCCGGACAGGGCCGGGTTTGGATCTCTGGAAACACCATATATTTT	CASSPGQGRVWISGNTIYF
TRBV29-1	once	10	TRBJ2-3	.	TGCAGCGTCGACACAGATACGCAGTATTTT	CSVDTDTQYF
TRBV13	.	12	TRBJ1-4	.	TGTGCCAGCAGCTTAGATCGGGGAAAACTGTTTTTT	CASSLDRGKLFF
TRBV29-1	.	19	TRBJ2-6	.	TGCAGCGTCCGAACACCTATCCGGGACCGCAGCTCTGGGGCCAACGTCCTGACTTTC	CSVRTPIRDRSSGANVLTF
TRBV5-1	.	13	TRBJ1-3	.	TGCGCCAGCAGCTTCAGTTCTGGAAACACCATATATTTT	CASSFSSGNTIYF
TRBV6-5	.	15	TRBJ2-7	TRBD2	TGTGCCAGCAGTTACTCGATAGCGGGAGCCTACGAGCAGTACTTC	CASSYSIAGAYEQYF
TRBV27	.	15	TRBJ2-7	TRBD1	TGTGCCAGCAGTCGCAGACAGGGAAGCTCCTACGAGCAGTACTTC	CASSRRQGSSYEQYF
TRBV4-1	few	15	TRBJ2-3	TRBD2	TGCGCCAGCAGCCCGTACGGAGCGGGAACAGATACGCAGTATTTT	CASSPYGAGTDTQYF
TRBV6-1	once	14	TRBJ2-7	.	TGTGCCAGCAGTGAAATCTTCAGTTCTGGCGAGCAGTACTTC	CASSEIFSSGEQYF
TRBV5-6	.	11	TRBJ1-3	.	TGTGCCAGCGAAGGGGGAAACACCATATATTTT	CASEGGNTIYF
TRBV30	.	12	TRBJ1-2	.	TGTGCCTGGAGTGTAACTTCGGTGAGCTACACCTTC	CAWSVTSVSYTF
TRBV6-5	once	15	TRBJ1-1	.	TGTGCCAGCAGTTACGTGGCAGCCTTGAACACTGAAGCTTTCTTT	CASSYVAALNTEAFF
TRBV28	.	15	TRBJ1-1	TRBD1	TGTGCCAGCCCACCGGGGGACAGAGTGAACACTGAAGCTTTCTTT	CASPPGDRVNTEAFF
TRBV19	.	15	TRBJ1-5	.	TGTGCCAGTAGTTTCATGAGTAATGGCAATCAGCCCCAGCATTTT	CASSFMSNGNQPQHF
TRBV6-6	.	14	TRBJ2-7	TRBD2	TGTGCCATTTCTAACCTAGCGGGAGCTCGCGAGCAGTACTTC	CAISNLAGAREQYF
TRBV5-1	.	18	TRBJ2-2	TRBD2	TGCGCCAGCAGCTCCACCCCACAGCGGGAGGGGCACACCGGGGAGCTGTTTTTT	CASSSTPQREGHTGELFF
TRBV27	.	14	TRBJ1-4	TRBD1	TGTGCCAGCAGTTCTCAGGGGGCGAGGGAAAAACTGTTTTTT	CASSSQGAREKLFF
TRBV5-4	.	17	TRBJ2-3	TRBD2	TGTGCCAGCGCAAGCGGAGGCGGGAGGGGCCCCACAGATACGCAGTATTTT	CASASGGGRGPTDTQYF
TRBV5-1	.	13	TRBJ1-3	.	TGCGCCAGCAGCTTGGTCTCTGGAAACACCATATATTTT	CASSLVSGNTIYF
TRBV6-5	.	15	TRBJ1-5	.	TGTGCCAGCAGTTACTCGGGCGGCGGTTCCCAGTCCCAGCATTTT	CASSYSGGGSQSQHF
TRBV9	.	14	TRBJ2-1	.	TGTGCCAGCAGCGTAGGCAACAGGGCCGGTGAGCAGTTCTTC	CASSVGNRAGEQFF
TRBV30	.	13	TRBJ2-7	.	TGTGCCTGGGACATCGTAAGCTCCTACGAGCAGTACTTC	CAWDIVSSYEQYF
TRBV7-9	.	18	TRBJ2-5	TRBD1	TGTGCCAGCAGCCCACCTCTCCCTAGGGGACAGGGACAAGAGACCCAGTACTTC	CASSPPLPRGQGQETQYF
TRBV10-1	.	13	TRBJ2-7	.	TGCGCCAGCAGCGAGGGAGCCTCCTACGAGCAGTACTTC	CASSEGASYEQYF
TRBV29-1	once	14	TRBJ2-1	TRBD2	TGCAGCGTTGTACGTAGCGGGAGAACCAATGAGCAGTTCTTC	CSVVRSGRTNEQFF
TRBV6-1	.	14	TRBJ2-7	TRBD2	TGTGCCAGCAGTGCCCGAGCGGGAGTTATGCTGCAGTACTTC	CASSARAGVMLQYF